This TCR beta chain was captured by sequencing in a study of cytomegalovirus exposure and HLA in healthy donors. PCR used 60 Vbeta primers and 13 Jbeta primers. Original methodology: Later reanalysis found approximately 76 million unique TCR beta chains, around 10 million of them shared. TCRdb keeps only in-frame clones here, not all; method: immunoSEQ multiplex PCR. D and trimming come from the DNA, and the V and J calls and clone size come from that table. Among 120,000 or so clones listed, about 80% were seen once. Study results and limitations: It was in a later analysis that TCR association rates were seen to vary by HLA locus, highest for DRB1 and lowest for HLA-C.

Note on this clone: Its matching antigen is unknown.

Trimming took 5 bases from V and 2 from J, leaving 9 bases between them. This CDR3 has 13 amino acids. The V gene's germline CDR1 is SNHLY and CDR2 FYNNEI. Sequencing used PBMCs. The chain uses TRBV2 and TRBJ1-1; unclear D gene. The receptor was isolated from a woman in her 50s in good health and CMV-seropositive. CDR3 amino acids: CASSPGKNTEAFF. The CDR3 DNA reads as TGTGCCAGCAGTCCCGGGAAAAACACTGAAGCTTTCTTT.